This T cell receptor beta chain was captured by sequencing in a study of blood T cells in healthy people across ages. This clonotype showed up many times. Sample-barcoded 5' priming and a J-beta primer mix drove a second PCR of roughly 7 to 11 cycles. Each TCR beta cDNA got a 12-nucleotide random molecular identifier. TCRdb reprocessed the 5' RACE reads with MiXCR, giving one entry per CDR3 protein. The table has just under 550,000 distinct CDR3 sequences, less than 25% seen once; the top ten hold around 10%. Trimming at V came to 5 bases and at J to 2 bases, leaving 3 bases not matched to a gene. This CDR3 is 15 amino acids long. Germline values: CDR1 SEHNR, CDR2 FQNEAQ (reference sequence). These data were also reused for a study on T cells of mothers and their children. That study adds: No clone of persistent microchimeric T cells was detected.

The receptor was derived from a boy aged 5 to 17 in good health. The chain combines TRBV7-9 with TRBJ1-4; 9 bases are a match to TRBD1. Sequencing was performed on blood. CDR3 coding DNA: TGTGCCAGCAGCCTGGACAGGGGCACTAATGAAAAACTGTTTTTT. This encodes CASSLDRGTNEKLFF.